A single sample is the source of the 25 T cell receptor beta chains below, sequenced in a study of cytomegalovirus exposure and HLA in healthy donors (dated 2017 in TCRdb). Receptor libraries were prepared by the immunoSEQ multiplex PCR assay. For the multiplex PCR, a mixture combining 60 forward primers for TCR Vbeta segments and 13 reverse primers for TCR Jbeta segments was used. Entries here come from immuneACCESS through TCRdb and include only in-frame sequences with V and J called. Some clones fail to appear in such tables; in the studies checked, an unresolved V gene covers under half of the shortfall, and the cause of the remainder is unknown. In all, the sample holds approximately 180,000 clones, and around 80% of those were seen once. The top ten clonotypes cover 6% to 7.5% of the sample. Sequenced material: PBMCs. These receptors all stem from a man aged 30-40 years in good health and CMV-seropositive.

This clone appeared a few times. V gene TRBV6-1 combines with J gene TRBJ2-7; perhaps TRBD2 as D (5 bases). The CDR3 length is 14 residues. V was clipped by 7 bases and J by 2 bases, with 15 bases between them. Germline values: CDR1 MNHNS, CDR2 SASEGT. CDR3 loop: CASTQEGGTYEQYF. The DNA for the CDR3 is TGTGCCAGCACCCAAGAGGGCGGAACCTACGAGCAGTACTTC.

The chain joins TRBV4-3 to TRBJ2-1, with TRBD2 matching over 14 bases. Germline lookup yields CDR1 LGHNA and CDR2 YSLEER. CDR3 length equals 16 residues. V lost 3 bases and J lost 5; bases outside the gene matches: 3. CDR3 bases: TGCGCCAGCAGCCACGGACTAGCGGGGGGAGACAATGAGCAGTTCTTC. As protein: CASSHGLAGGDNEQFF.

The rearrangement joins TRBV4-1 to TRBJ2-1, with TRBD1 identical over 7 bases. Germline CDR1 MGHRA, CDR2 YSYEKL. The CDR3 sequence is 16 residues long. J was trimmed by 4 bases and V by 0 bases; bases with no gene match: 6. Written as DNA, the CDR3 is TGCGCCAGCAGCCAAGAGTGGGCGACAGGGTACAATGAGCAGTTCTTC. Amino acids: CASSQEWATGYNEQFF.

The chain links TRBV28 to TRBJ2-5, with TRBD1 identical over 10 bases. Germline CDR1 is MDHEN and CDR2 is SYDVKM. V gave up 5 bases and J gave up 5 bases; unmatched junction bases: 5. The CDR3 is 14 amino acids. Here the CDR3 DNA reads TGTGCCAGCAGTCAGACAGGGGGCGCGGAGACCCAGTACTTC. It specifies CASSQTGGAETQYF. Full variable domain (missing parts from reference TRBV28 and TRBJ2-5): DVKVTQSSRYLVKRTGEKVFLECVQDMDHENMFWYRQDPGLGLRLIYFSYDVKMKEKGDIPEGYSVSREKKERFSLILESASTNQTSMYLCASSQTGGAETQYFGPGTRLLVL.

Only one count was recorded for this clone. This chain links TRBV7-6 with TRBJ2-7, with a tentative D call TRBD1 (6 bases). The length of the CDR3 is 14 residues. V lost 7 bases, J lost 2 bases, and 15 bases lay in between. Germline values: CDR1 SGHVS, CDR2 FNYEAQ. The CDR3 coding sequence is TGTGCCAGCACTCCCGGAACAGGGCCCTACGAGCAGTACTTC. Its protein product is CASTPGTGPYEQYF.

There are a few counts of this clone. V usage is TRBV27 and J usage is TRBJ2-5; 10 bases line up with TRBD1. The CDR3 consists of 16 residues. Germline lookup yields CDR1 MNHEY and CDR2 SMNVEV (reference sequence). The V gene end was trimmed by 4 bases and the J gene end by 5 bases; junction bases not matched to a gene: 10. The CDR3 protein is CASSSSPGQGWETQYF. The CDR3 DNA sequence: TGTGCCAGCAGTTCGTCACCGGGACAGGGGTGGGAGACCCAGTACTTC.

The J gene is TRBJ1-5, the V gene TRBV19; D ambiguous. The V gene lost 7 bases and the J gene lost 6 bases, with 28 bases spanning the gap. CDR1 is LNHDA, CDR2 SQIVND, per germline (reference sequence). The CDR3 is 18 residues long. The CDR3 here is CASTRDRTLAFGGQPQHF. CDR3 nucleotides: TGTGCCAGTACTAGAGATCGGACCCTCGCCTTCGGAGGTCAGCCCCAGCATTTT.

The chain links TRBV2 to TRBJ2-1; 7 nucleotides line up with TRBD2. Germline CDR1 SNHLY, CDR2 FYNNEI. With 6 bases clipped from V and 6 bases from J, the junction kept 29 bases outside the gene matches. The CDR3 loop spans 21 amino acids. In nucleotides, the CDR3 is TGTGCCAGCAGCCCTCTTTTGGCCAGGACTAGTGGGTTGGGCTTTAGCAATGAGCAGTTCTTC. As protein: CASSPLLARTSGLGFSNEQFF.

The genes are TRBV9 and TRBJ1-3; possibly TRBD1 for D (5 bases). The CDR3 totals 16 residues. Trimming left V 3 bases short and J 2 bases short, with 15 bases between. Germline loops: CDR1 SGDLS, CDR2 YYNGEE. The CDR3 region has the DNA TGTGCCAGCAGCGCCATGATTTTAGGGGCTGGAAACACCATATATTTT. This sequence encodes CASSAMILGAGNTIYF.

This clone was observed a single time. This chain connects TRBV7-9 to TRBJ2-7, with unresolved D. With 4 bases removed from V and 5 bases from J, the gap between germline ends came to 12 bases. The CDR3 is 13 amino acids. Germline-derived CDR1 and CDR2 are SEHNR and FQNEAQ (reference sequence). CDR3 bases: TGTGCCAGCAGCTCGTTCACCCAGGACGAGCAGTACTTC. Translation: CASSSFTQDEQYF.

The chain combines TRBV9 with TRBJ2-5, with 13 bases aligning to TRBD2. The length of the CDR3 is 15 residues. Trimming cost V 7 bases and J 3 bases; bases outside gene matches: 6. Germline loops: CDR1 SGDLS, CDR2 YYNGEE. CDR3 sequence reads: CASGTSGGAKETQYF. Here the CDR3 DNA reads TGTGCCAGCGGTACTAGCGGGGGGGCAAAAGAGACCCAGTACTTC.

The rearrangement joins TRBV12-5 to TRBJ2-1; 9 bases are shared with TRBD2. CDR3 size: 18 residues. Trimming removed 0 bases from V and 7 bases from J; junction bases left unmatched: 13. Germline lookup yields CDR1 LGHNT and CDR2 FRNRAP. The chain's CDR3 is CASGLVVAGAPNLNEQFF. As DNA, the CDR3 is TGTGCTAGTGGTTTGGTAGTAGCGGGAGCCCCAAACCTGAATGAGCAGTTCTTC. The full variable domain, rest sourced from reference TRBV12-5 and TRBJ2-1, is DARVTQTPRHKVTEMGQEVTMRCQPILGHNTVFWYRQTMMQGLELLAYFRNRAPLDDSGMPKDRFSAEMPDATLATLKIQPSEPRDSAVYFCASGLVVAGAPNLNEQFFGPGTRLTVL.

This clone has only one observation. The chain uses TRBV6-1 and TRBJ2-7, with 8 bases aligning to TRBD2. In germline, CDR1 is MNHNS, CDR2 SASEGT. V trimming: 8 bases; J trimming: 4 bases; junction bases outside the gene matches: 7. This CDR3 region has 13 residues. CDR3 sequence: CASGGLVRYEQYF. The CDR3 nucleotides read TGTGCCAGCGGGGGACTAGTTCGTTACGAGCAGTACTTC.

The sample holds one count of this clone. CDR3 sequence (DNA): TGTGCCAGCAGCGCCCCGACAGGACGCTATGGCTACACCTTC. Amino acids: CASSAPTGRYGYTF. This chain joins TRBV9 and TRBJ1-2, with D tentatively TRBD1 (6 bases). The germline V gene encodes CDR1 SGDLS and CDR2 YYNGEE. The germline V and J ends were trimmed by 3 bases and 4 bases, with 13 bases remaining between them. This CDR3 contains 14 residues. Based on the CDR3 plus reference TRBV9 and TRBJ1-2, the full variable domain is DSGVTQTPKHLITATGQRVTLRCSPRSGDLSVYWYQQSLDQGLQFLIQYYNGEERAKGNILERFSAQQFPDLHSELNLSSLELGDSALYFCASSAPTGRYGYTFGSGTRLTVV.

V usage is TRBV28 and J usage is TRBJ1-4; 7 bases match TRBD1. The trim removed 6 bases at V and 5 bases at J, leaving 6 bases unmatched. This CDR3 is built from 14 residues. Germline V CDR1 and CDR2: MDHEN, SYDVKM. The CDR3 sequence is CASSEQGQNEKLFF. Written as DNA, the CDR3 is TGTGCCAGCAGCGAACAGGGACAGAATGAAAAACTGTTTTTT. Variable domain in full (rest from reference TRBV28 and TRBJ1-4): DVKVTQSSRYLVKRTGEKVFLECVQDMDHENMFWYRQDPGLGLRLIYFSYDVKMKEKGDIPEGYSVSREKKERFSLILESASTNQTSMYLCASSEQGQNEKLFFGSGTQLSVL.

This clone appeared a single time. The chain uses TRBV21-1 and TRBJ2-6; the DNA was not compared with TRBD2, the D call given in the table. TRBV21-1 is noted as a pseudogene. The CDR3 is 16 amino acids. The CDR3 DNA follows: TGTGCCAGCAGCCTTCGAGGGCCGTTCGGGGCCAACGTCCTGACTTTC. It codes for CASSLRGPFGANVLTF.

The chain uses TRBV6-1 and TRBJ2-1; 9 bases align to TRBD1. V lost 4 bases and J lost 6; bases outside the gene matches: 7. The germline CDR1 and CDR2 sequences are MNHNS and SASEGT. The CDR3 runs to 15 residues. The CDR3 sequence: CASSVEGTGTNEQFF. Here the CDR3 DNA reads TGTGCCAGCAGTGTGGAAGGGACAGGGACCAATGAGCAGTTCTTC.

The chain couples TRBV2 to TRBJ2-1, with TRBD2 matching 10 bases. Trimming cost V 4 bases and J 8 bases; bases outside gene matches: 5. The germline gives CDR1 SNHLY, CDR2 FYNNEI. CDR3 length: 14 amino acids. In nucleotides, the CDR3 is TGTGCCAGCAGTGTCCTAGCGGGAGTCGATGAGCAGTTCTTC. This gives the protein CASSVLAGVDEQFF.

J is TRBJ2-7 and V is TRBV27; D gene uncertain. Trimming took 0 bases from V and 7 from J, leaving 19 bases between them. The CDR3 spans 16 residues. Germline CDR1 reads MNHEY; CDR2 reads SMNVEV (reference sequence). In nucleotides, the CDR3 is TGTGCCAGCAGTTTATCGGTCGCAGGATCCTCTCGGGAGCAGTACTTC. The encoded protein is CASSLSVAGSSREQYF.

V gene TRBV4-1 combines with J gene TRBJ1-1; D call uncertain. Trimming cost V 1 base and J 4 bases, with 13 bases left between them. The V gene's germline CDR1 is MGHRA and CDR2 YSYEKL. The CDR3 is 15 amino acids. CDR3 region: CASSQVPGMVTEAFF. The CDR3 DNA reads TGCGCCAGCAGCCAAGTCCCGGGGATGGTCACTGAAGCTTTCTTT.

The chain joins TRBV5-1 to TRBJ2-2, with 7 positions matching TRBD1. The CDR3 is 16 residues long. The germline V gene encodes CDR1 SGHRS and CDR2 YFSETQ. With 4 bases clipped from V and 0 bases from J, the junction kept 6 bases outside the gene matches. CDR3 nucleotide sequence: TGCGCCAGCAGCCCCCGAGACAGGGCGAACACCGGGGAGCTGTTTTTT. As protein: CASSPRDRANTGELFF.

V is TRBV18 and J is TRBJ1-2, with unresolved D. Germline V gives CDR1 KGHSH, CDR2 LQKENI. The ends were cut back, 3 bases at V and 2 bases at J, with 16 bases in the middle. There are 16 residues in the CDR3. CDR3 in amino acids: CASSPSAGWGNYGYTF. The CDR3 nucleotides read TGTGCCAGCTCACCCTCAGCGGGTTGGGGAAACTATGGCTACACCTTC. The whole variable domain, filled in from reference TRBV18 and TRBJ1-2, reads NAGVMQNPRHLVRRRGQEARLRCSPMKGHSHVYWYRQLPEEGLKFMVYLQKENIIDESGMPKERFSAEFPKEGPSILRIQQVVRGDSAAYFCASSPSAGWGNYGYTFGSGTRLTVV.

The J gene is TRBJ2-7, the V gene TRBV19, with 8 bases that match TRBD2. Losses at the gene ends were 11 bases for V and 4 bases for J; bases not matched to a gene: 13. Germline values: CDR1 LNHDA, CDR2 SQIVND (reference sequence). There are 14 residues in the CDR3. CDR3 amino acids: CASRSREGLYEQYF. As DNA, the CDR3 is TGTGCCTCAAGGAGCCGGGAGGGCCTTTACGAGCAGTACTTC.

This chain connects TRBV5-1 to TRBJ2-7; 7 bases are shared with TRBD2. The V gene end was trimmed by 6 bases and the J gene end by 6 bases; junction bases not matched to a gene: 9. The germline CDR1 and CDR2 sequences are SGHRS and YFSETQ. The CDR3 is 13 amino acids. In DNA, the CDR3 is TGCGCCAGCACCCCTGCGGGAGTAGGCGAGCAGTACTTC. Translation gives CASTPAGVGEQYF.

This clone was found a few times. This chain connects TRBV5-1 to TRBJ1-4, with no clear D. The CDR3 extends over 14 amino acids. Per the germline V gene, CDR1 is SGHRS and CDR2 is YFSETQ. The V end was cut by 4 bases, the J end by 4 bases, with 11 bases between. CDR3 coding DNA: TGCGCCAGCAGCCGTCAAGCTAATAATGAAAAACTGTTTTTT. It is translated as CASSRQANNEKLFF.